Listed below are T cell receptor beta chains from one sample, sequenced in a study of post-analysis software for immune sequencing data. TCRdb itself ran the PCR reads through MiXCR, one entry per CDR3 protein. The data show approximately 440,000 distinct CDR3 sequences, less than 45% seen once. Sequencing was carried out using blood. These TCRs come from a girl aged 5 to 17 with multiple sclerosis. The CDR3 runs from the conserved cysteine through the conserved F or W. D genes are given only for firm matches. Clone size, where shown, is once, few, many, or a class for clones that have expanded.

TRBD1	TRBV10-3	few	TRBJ2-5	CAISDSGTGGAETQYF	TGTGCCATCAGTGATTCCGGGACAGGGGGCGCGGAGACCCAGTACTTC
TRBD1	TRBV29-1	few	TRBJ1-2	CSVDRQGAYGGYTF	TGCAGCGTAGACCGACAGGGGGCATACGGTGGCTACACCTTC
.	TRBV2	.	TRBJ2-1	CASSELAGHNEQFF	TGTGCCAGCAGCGAATTGGCAGGGCACAATGAGCAGTTCTTC
.	TRBV7-3	.	TRBJ2-1	CASSLGEYNEQFF	TGTGCCAGCAGCCTCGGGGAGTACAATGAGCAGTTCTTC
.	TRBV7-2	few	TRBJ2-7	CASSLGLELYEQYF	TGTGCCAGCAGCTTAGGGCTAGAACTGTACGAGCAGTACTTC
.	TRBV20-1	few	TRBJ2-1	CSARGEPPRHNEQFF	TGCAGTGCTAGGGGCGAACCACCGAGGCACAATGAGCAGTTCTTC
.	TRBV12-5	.	TRBJ1-2	CASGLDRSSGYTF	TGTGCTAGTGGTCTCGACAGATCGTCTGGCTACACCTTC
.	TRBV20-1	.	TRBJ2-7	CSARVVARGNYEQYF	TGCAGTGCTAGAGTGGTGGCTAGGGGGAACTACGAGCAGTACTTC
.	TRBV20-1	few	TRBJ2-7	CSAREAGYEQYF	TGCAGTGCCCGAGAGGCGGGATACGAGCAGTACTTC
TRBD2	TRBV18	few	TRBJ2-1	CASSPRLAGAYNEQFF	TGTGCCAGCTCACCGAGACTAGCGGGAGCCTACAATGAGCAGTTCTTC
.	TRBV10-3	few	TRBJ2-1	CAISEGTQANEQFF	TGTGCCATCAGTGAGGGAACGCAGGCCAATGAGCAGTTCTTC
TRBD2	TRBV12-3/TRBV12-4	.	TRBJ2-5	CASSRLAGAIETQYF	TGTGCCAGCAGTAGACTAGCGGGAGCGATAGAGACCCAGTACTTC
.	TRBV9	.	TRBJ2-3	CASSVAGGNTDTQYF	TGTGCCAGCAGCGTAGCGGGCGGCAACACAGATACGCAGTATTTT
.	TRBV7-2	few	TRBJ2-1	CASSSDMSIYNEQFF	TGTGCCAGCAGCTCCGACATGTCAATCTACAATGAGCAGTTCTTC
TRBD1	TRBV20-1	.	TRBJ2-7	CSAQGEINPPYEQYF	TGCAGTGCCCAGGGGGAAATTAATCCCCCCTACGAGCAGTACTTC
.	TRBV9	.	TRBJ2-1	CASSHSGTSYNEQFF	TGTGCCAGCAGCCATAGCGGAACTTCCTACAATGAGCAGTTCTTC
.	TRBV28	.	TRBJ2-3	CASSPNPTPDTQYF	TGTGCCAGCAGTCCCAACCCGACCCCAGATACGCAGTATTTT
.	TRBV28	.	TRBJ1-1	CASRDGGTEAFF	TGTGCCAGCCGGGACGGGGGGACTGAAGCTTTCTTT
.	TRBV29-1	.	TRBJ2-1	CSVEEWRYNEQFF	TGCAGCGTTGAAGAGTGGCGGTACAATGAGCAGTTCTTC
TRBD2	TRBV27	few	TRBJ2-3	CASNRLAGVPDTQYF	TGTGCCAGCAATCGACTAGCGGGAGTCCCAGATACGCAGTATTTT
.	TRBV20-1	few	TRBJ2-1	CSARDPKGGFSYNEQFF	TGCAGTGCTAGAGACCCAAAAGGGGGGTTTTCCTACAATGAGCAGTTCTTC
.	TRBV7-2	.	TRBJ2-2	CASSLEWPTGELFF	TGTGCCAGCAGCTTAGAGTGGCCTACCGGGGAGCTGTTTTTT
TRBD2	TRBV5-1	few	TRBJ2-1	CASSLGSGRAGEQFF	TGCGCCAGCAGCTTGGGCAGCGGGAGAGCGGGTGAGCAGTTCTTC
.	TRBV5-1	.	TRBJ2-7	CTSSPRASYEQYF	TGCACCAGCAGCCCGCGGGCCTCCTACGAGCAGTACTTC
TRBD2	TRBV19	few	TRBJ2-1	CASSSQGLAGGYNEQFF	TGTGCCAGTAGTTCCCAAGGACTAGCGGGAGGCTACAATGAGCAGTTCTTC
TRBD2	TRBV20-1	.	TRBJ2-3	CSARSPGTSIADTQYF	TGCAGTGCTAGATCCCCCGGGACTAGTATTGCTGATACGCAGTATTTT
.	TRBV20-1	once	TRBJ2-5	CSARPQAQGIETQYF	TGCAGTGCTAGACCCCAGGCACAGGGCATCGAGACCCAGTACTTC
.	TRBV20-1	.	TRBJ1-4	CSARVGGAQEKLFF	TGCAGTGCTAGGGTAGGGGGGGCCCAGGAAAAACTGTTTTTT
TRBD2	TRBV7-2	few	TRBJ2-7	CASSPSGTSLYEQYF	TGTGCCAGCAGCCCGAGCGGGACTAGCCTCTACGAGCAGTACTTC
TRBD2	TRBV6-5	.	TRBJ2-7	CASSYSTSAVGSYEQYF	TGTGCCAGCAGTTACTCAACTAGCGCAGTCGGGTCCTACGAGCAGTACTTC
TRBD1	TRBV5-5	.	TRBJ2-4	CASSQDREDIQYF	TGTGCCAGCAGCCAGGACAGGGAGGACATTCAGTACTTC
TRBD1	TRBV25-1	.	TRBJ2-1	CASSEGTGSYNEQFF	TGTGCCAGCAGTGAAGGGACAGGGTCCTACAATGAGCAGTTCTTC